These 10 T cell receptor beta chains were all obtained from the same sample, sequenced in a study of Graves' ophthalmopathy and Graves' hyperthyroidism listed by TCRdb under 2018. Sequenced on an Illumina HiSeq 2000. For repertoire sequencing, the TCR beta CDR3 regions were amplified from RNA transcripts. HTBI primers and the Qiagen OneStep RT-PCR kit were used in a first-round RT-PCR, which was followed by a second-round multiplex PCR, size selection and purification. TCRdb reworked the public reads: Q25 trimming with fastp, MiXCR clone assembly, productive beta chains retained. Each record represents a unique CDR3 protein, reported with the most common genes and DNA among its rows. A total of hundreds of thousands of distinct CDR3 sequences appear in this sample, 20% to 25% of them only once. The ten largest clones capture roughly 7.4% of the sample. Sequencing was carried out using peripheral blood. The receptors stem from a woman aged 18-35 years with stable Graves' hyperthyroidism. Some clones in this sample may be carry-over from other donors' samples. Donor details come from another sample of the same person, matched by shared clones.

This clonotype was seen just once. This chain joins TRBV12-5 and TRBJ1-5; 9 positions match TRBD1. Germline CDR1 LGHNT, CDR2 FRNRAP. CDR3 length: 15 amino acids. This CDR3 reads CACSFWETGGQPQHF. The CDR3 bases are TGTGCCTGCAGTTTTTGGGAGACAGGGGGACAGCCCCAGCATTTT.

In this sample, this clonotype turned up a few times. The chain recombines TRBV7-2 with TRBJ2-7; the D gene is possibly TRBD1 (6 bases). The CDR3 contains 14 residues. Germline CDR1 SGHTA, CDR2 FQGNSA. V was clipped by 4 bases and J by 6 bases, with 16 bases between them. CDR3 region: CASSSTTGPFEQYF. The DNA for the CDR3 is TGTGCCAGCAGCTCAACCACAGGGCCGTTCGAGCAGTACTTC.

On this clonotype itself: A read error is possible here, since a much larger clone lies one base away. V and J are TRBV6-2 or TRBV6-3 and TRBJ2-7, with 8 bases aligning to TRBD2. V dropped 10 bases and J dropped 0; count of bases not matched to a gene: 8. Germline CDR1 is MNHEY and CDR2 is SVGEGT. The CDR3 spans 14 residues. DNA of the CDR3: TGTGCCACCGTCGGGAGGGGTACCTCCTACGAGCAGTACTTC. Translating gives CATVGRGTSYEQYF.

There are many counts of this clonotype. The chain uses TRBV9 and TRBJ2-2, with TRBD2 matching over 13 bases. Germline loops: CDR1 SGDLS, CDR2 YYNGEE. The CDR3 has 19 residues. The trim removed 3 bases at V and 0 bases at J, leaving 8 bases unmatched. Written as DNA, the CDR3 is TGTGCCAGCAGCGGCACTAGCGGGAGGGCCCTCGCGAACACCGGGGAGCTGTTTTTT. As protein: CASSGTSGRALANTGELFF.

The table lists this clonotype with many counts. This chain uses TRBV12-3 or TRBV12-4 with TRBJ1-2; D possibly corresponds to TRBD1 (5 bases). Trimming shortened V by 6 bases and J by 4 bases, and 15 bases separated the two germline ends. The CDR3 length is 14 residues. CDR3 DNA sequence: TGTGCCAGCAGCCTCGCCCAGGGCTTCTATGGCTACACCTTC. It is translated as CASSLAQGFYGYTF.

The chain employs TRBV27 and TRBJ1-5; no reliable D call. Germline V gene data show CDR1 as MNHEY and CDR2 as SMNVEV (reference sequence). This CDR3 has 15 residues. Trimming cost V 3 bases and J 0 bases, with 9 bases left between them. CDR3 DNA: TGTGCCAGCAGTTTTACAGCATATAGCAATCAGCCCCAGCATTTT. It yields the protein CASSFTAYSNQPQHF.

This clonotype was picked up many times. The chain recombines TRBV7-9 with TRBJ1-2; TRBD1 matches 7 bases. V dropped 4 bases and J dropped 7; count of bases not matched to a gene: 9. Germline CDR1 SEHNR, CDR2 FQNEAQ (reference sequence). This CDR3 comprises 14 residues. CDR3 in amino acids: CASSWGTANFGYTF. CDR3 coding DNA: TGTGCCAGCAGCTGGGGGACAGCAAATTTTGGCTACACCTTC.

This clonotype came up many times. The CDR3 is CASSFRGPEGNTIYF. The CDR3 DNA reads as TGTGCCAGCAGTTTCAGGGGGCCCGAAGGAAACACCATATATTTT. The chain carries TRBV12-3 or TRBV12-4 and TRBJ1-3, with 8 bases matching TRBD1. The V segment lost 3 bases and the J segment 4 bases; nucleotides outside the gene matches: 5. The CDR3 sequence is 15 residues long.

This clonotype was counted ten times or more. The V and J genes are TRBV29-1 and TRBJ1-1, with D unresolved. V was clipped by 7 bases and J by 0 bases, with 9 bases between them. Germline V gene sequence: CDR1 SQVTM, CDR2 ANQGSEA. The CDR3 spans 12 residues. CDR3 sequence: CSAQRVNTEAFF. The CDR3 DNA sequence: TGCAGCGCTCAAAGGGTGAACACTGAAGCTTTCTTT. Filled out from reference TRBV29-1 and TRBJ1-1, the complete variable domain reads SAVISQKPSRDICQRGTSLTIQCQVDSQVTMMFWYRQQPGQSLTLIATANQGSEATYESGFVIDKFPISRPNLTFSTLTVSNMSPEDSSIYLCSAQRVNTEAFFGQGTRLTVV.

This clonotype was detected once. A much larger clone is a single base away; this may be a read error. The chain employs TRBV2 and TRBJ2-5, with TRBD1 as a possible D gene (6 bases). Per germline, CDR1 SNHLY and CDR2 FYNNEI. Trimming removed 8 bases at V and 3 bases at J, with 7 bases between. This CDR3 region has 11 residues. The CDR3 loop reads CASGQKETQYF. For the CDR3, the DNA is TGTGCCAGCGGACAGAAAGAGACCCAGTACTTC.